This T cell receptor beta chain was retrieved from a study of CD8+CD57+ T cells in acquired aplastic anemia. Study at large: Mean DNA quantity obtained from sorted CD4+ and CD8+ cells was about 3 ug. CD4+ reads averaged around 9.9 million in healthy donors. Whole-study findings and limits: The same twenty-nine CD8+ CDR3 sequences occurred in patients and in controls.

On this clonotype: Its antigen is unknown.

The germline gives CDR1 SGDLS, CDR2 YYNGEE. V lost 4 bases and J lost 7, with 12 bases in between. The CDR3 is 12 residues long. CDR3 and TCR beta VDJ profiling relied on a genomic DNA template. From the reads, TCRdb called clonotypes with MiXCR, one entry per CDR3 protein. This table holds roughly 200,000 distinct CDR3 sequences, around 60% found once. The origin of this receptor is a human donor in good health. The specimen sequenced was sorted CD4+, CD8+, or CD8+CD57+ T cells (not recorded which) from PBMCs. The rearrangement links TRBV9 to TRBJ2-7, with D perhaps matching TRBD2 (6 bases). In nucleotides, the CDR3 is TGTGCCAGCAGCCAGGCCGCGGGGGAGCAGTACTTC. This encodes CASSQAAGEQYF.